What follows are 28 T cell receptor beta chains derived from one specimen sequenced in a study of T cell responses to AZD1222 COVID-19 vaccine. The table came from immunoSEQ multiplex PCR; TCRdb's copy has only in-frame clones and leaves some out. Here the sample spans under 150,000 clones, approximately 94% being singletons. The sample in question was peripheral blood, obtained on day 0 of AZD1222 vaccination. These receptors originate from an adult in good health.

The chain uses TRBV19 and TRBJ2-1; TRBD2 aligns across 10 bases. The CDR3 is 15 residues long. After removal of 6 bases from V and 6 bases from J, the junction contained 8 bases not matched to a gene. In germline, CDR1 is LNHDA, CDR2 SQIVND (reference sequence). Here the CDR3 reads CASRAPSGRGNEQFF. The DNA of the CDR3 is TGTGCCAGTAGAGCCCCTAGCGGGAGAGGCAATGAGCAGTTCTTC.

V gene TRBV5-4 combines with J gene TRBJ2-3; 11 nucleotides align to TRBD2. CDR1 is SGHNT, CDR2 YYREEE, per germline (reference sequence). CDR3 length: 16 amino acids. The V segment lost 0 bases and the J segment 11 bases; nucleotides outside the gene matches: 11. CDR3: CASSLGGSGRARMQYF. The CDR3 DNA sequence: TGTGCCAGCAGCTTGGGTGGTAGCGGGAGGGCCAGAATGCAGTATTTT.

This chain uses TRBV7-2 with TRBJ2-1, with 8 bases that match TRBD2. CDR3 size: 16 residues. Unmatched junction bases numbered 4, after V lost 3 bases and J lost 0 bases. Germline V gene lookup returns CDR1 SGHTA and CDR2 FQGNSA. CDR3 region: CASSFRGGGSYNEQFF. The DNA for the CDR3 is TGTGCCAGCAGCTTCCGGGGGGGAGGCTCCTACAATGAGCAGTTCTTC.

The rearrangement joins TRBV5-4 to TRBJ2-2; D is perhaps TRBD2 (6 bases). V was shortened by 1 base and J by 3 bases, with 10 bases between the two germline ends. CDR3 length: 15 amino acids. Germline values: CDR1 SGHNT, CDR2 YYREEE (reference sequence). The CDR3 loop reads CASSLRGGDTGELFF. CDR3 nucleotides: TGTGCCAGCAGCTTGAGGGGAGGAGACACCGGGGAGCTGTTTTTT.

The chain uses TRBV6-5 and TRBJ1-2; tentatively, D is TRBD1 (6 bases). The CDR3 sequence is 14 residues long. Trimming removed 7 bases at V and 5 bases at J, with 17 bases between. Germline V gene lookup returns CDR1 MNHEY and CDR2 SVGAGI. In nucleotides, the CDR3 is TGTGCCAGCACCCCCCGTTCACAGGGTTATGGCTACACCTTC. Its translation is CASTPRSQGYGYTF.

This clone has only one observation. The chain's CDR3 is CASSYSIRGDRVGYTF. CDR3 coding DNA: TGTGCCAGCAGTTACTCGATTAGAGGAGACAGGGTTGGCTACACCTTC. The gene calls are TRBV6-5 and TRBJ1-2, with 7 bases identical to TRBD1. Germline-derived CDR1 and CDR2 are MNHEY and SVGAGI. The CDR3 loop spans 16 amino acids. V lost 0 bases, J lost 7 bases, and 11 bases stayed unmatched.

J is TRBJ1-2 and V is TRBV18; no definite D call. Germline assignment: CDR1 KGHSH and CDR2 LQKENI. V was shortened by 2 bases and J by 0 bases, with 22 bases between the two germline ends. CDR3 size: 19 residues. The CDR3 sequence: CASSPSRTGIRGPNYGYTF. The CDR3 nucleotides read TGTGCCAGCTCACCATCGAGGACCGGGATTCGAGGCCCTAACTATGGCTACACCTTC.

V usage is TRBV11-2 and J usage is TRBJ1-4; the D is unclear. Germline V gene data show CDR1 as SGHAT and CDR2 as FQNNGV. V dropped 3 bases and J dropped 4 bases, with 6 bases sitting between them. The CDR3 runs to 13 residues. The CDR3 loop reads CASSFIRNEKLFF. For the CDR3, the DNA is TGTGCCAGCAGCTTCATTCGTAATGAAAAACTGTTTTTT.

CDR3 sequence (DNA): TGTGCCTGGAGCAACGTCGGGCCCCAGCATTTT. It yields the protein CAWSNVGPQHF. The chain employs TRBV30 and TRBJ1-5; D not resolved. V was pared by 3 bases and J by 9 bases, with 9 bases between. The CDR3 contains 11 residues. CDR1 and CDR2 from the germline V gene are GTSNPN and SVGIG (reference sequence).

The rearrangement links TRBV7-9 to TRBJ1-5; no clear D gene. Germline V gene sequence: CDR1 SEHNR, CDR2 FQNEAQ (reference sequence). The CDR3 has 16 residues. The V end lost 4 bases, the J end lost 2 bases, and 15 bases lay between the germline ends. This chain's CDR3 is CASSSGLRVGNQPQHF. CDR3 sequence (DNA): TGTGCCAGCAGCTCCGGACTTCGGGTCGGCAATCAGCCCCAGCATTTT.

The chain joins TRBV4-2 to TRBJ1-1; 8 bases match TRBD1. The CDR3 runs to 14 residues. Germline V gene sequence: CDR1 LGHNA, CDR2 YNFKEQ. V gave up 6 bases and J gave up 0 bases; unmatched junction bases: 3. The CDR3 bases are TGTGCCAGCAGGGGGACAGGCTTGAACACTGAAGCTTTCTTT. Translated: CASRGTGLNTEAFF.

The V and J genes are TRBV6-1 and TRBJ2-3; D not resolved. Germline V gene data show CDR1 as MNHNS and CDR2 as SASEGT. V was trimmed by 3 bases and J by 2 bases, leaving 6 bases between them. The CDR3 is 13 amino acids. The CDR3 nucleotides are TGTGCCAGCAGTGACAGGATCACAGATACGCAGTATTTT. Amino acid sequence: CASSDRITDTQYF.

CDR3 sequence (DNA): TGTGCCATCACCAATGACAGGGAGGGGAGGACTGAAGCTTTCTTT. Its translation is CAITNDREGRTEAFF. The chain combines TRBV10-3 with TRBJ1-1, with TRBD1 matching 7 bases. The V gene's germline CDR1 is ENHRY and CDR2 SYGVKD. This CDR3 is built from 15 residues. The V gene end was trimmed by 7 bases and the J gene end by 5 bases; junction bases not matched to a gene: 13.

The V call is TRBV2, the J call TRBJ1-1, with unresolved D. V shed 4 bases and J shed 0 bases, with 12 bases lying between them. The CDR3 is 15 amino acids. Germline values: CDR1 SNHLY, CDR2 FYNNEI. The CDR3 sequence: CASSGSEGLNTEAFF. In DNA form, the CDR3 reads TGTGCCAGCAGTGGCTCGGAAGGATTGAACACTGAAGCTTTCTTT.

The rearrangement joins TRBV9 to TRBJ2-5, with TRBD2 matching over 15 bases. V shed 3 bases, J shed 5 bases, and the junction held 11 bases outside the gene matches. This CDR3 has 18 residues. Germline V gene lookup returns CDR1 SGDLS and CDR2 YYNGEE. CDR3 in amino acids: CASSAEGLAGGGGETQYF. The CDR3 bases are TGTGCCAGCAGCGCTGAGGGACTAGCGGGAGGAGGAGGGGAGACCCAGTACTTC.

The CDR3 here is CASSVEVQGNSPLHF. CDR3 bases: TGTGCCAGCAGCGTAGAGGTACAGGGGAATTCACCCCTCCACTTT. This rearrangement joins TRBV9 to TRBJ1-6; 7 bases are shared with TRBD1. The CDR3 is 15 amino acids. Germline-derived CDR1 and CDR2 are SGDLS and YYNGEE. The V and J ends lost 0 bases and 7 bases, in that order; junction bases with no gene match: 4.

The chain couples TRBV5-4 to TRBJ2-1; D uncertain. CDR1 and CDR2 from the germline V gene are SGHNT and YYREEE (reference sequence). Trimming stripped 0 bases from V and 7 bases from J, with 5 bases between. The CDR3 is 12 amino acids. CDR3 nucleotides: TGTGCCAGCAGCTTGGCAGCGAATGAGCAGTTCTTC. Protein: CASSLAANEQFF.

The V call is TRBV6-4, the J call TRBJ2-6, with D unresolved. With 4 bases removed from V and 0 bases from J, the gap between germline ends came to 10 bases. CDR1 and CDR2 (germline): MRHNA, SNTAGT. This CDR3 comprises 16 residues. Here the CDR3 DNA reads TGTGCCAGCAGTGGGGTTGCAGTCTCTGGGGCCAACGTCCTGACTTTC. Translating it yields CASSGVAVSGANVLTF.

The rearrangement links TRBV1 to TRBJ1-2. TRBV1 is recorded as a pseudogene. CDR3 size: 14 residues. The CDR3 reads CTSSSGSLPYGYTF. As DNA, the CDR3 is TGCACCAGCAGTTCCGGGTCCCTTCCGTATGGCTACACCTTC.

The J gene is TRBJ1-5, the V gene TRBV6-1; no definite D call. This CDR3 has 17 residues. Trimming shortened V by 2 bases and J by 2 bases, and 16 bases separated the two germline ends. CDR1 is MNHNS and CDR2 is SASEGT in the germline V gene. The DNA for the CDR3 is TGTGCCAGCAGTGAAAGTGTACGCCCAAGGGGCAATCAGCCCCAGCATTTT. Its translation is CASSESVRPRGNQPQHF.

The chain links TRBV7-2 to TRBJ1-2; possibly TRBD1 for D (6 bases). Germline V gene lookup returns CDR1 SGHTA and CDR2 FQGNSA. This CDR3 spans 15 amino acids. V shed 1 base and J shed 6 bases, with 15 bases lying between them. CDR3 nucleotides: TGTGCCAGCAGCTTAGGGGACACTCCTCGGGATGGCTACACCTTC. This codes for CASSLGDTPRDGYTF.

The chain links TRBV19 to TRBJ2-2; either TRBD1 or TRBD2 may fit D (5 bases each). In germline, CDR1 is LNHDA, CDR2 SQIVND (reference sequence). The CDR3 spans 13 residues. The germline V and J ends were trimmed by 4 bases and 5 bases, with 8 bases remaining between them. Written as DNA, the CDR3 is TGTGCCAGTAGTACAGGGAGAACCGGGGAGCTGTTTTTT. Protein: CASSTGRTGELFF.

V and J are TRBV12-3 or TRBV12-4 and TRBJ2-7; D uncertain. V was shortened by 5 bases and J by 3 bases, with 5 bases between the two germline ends. The CDR3 sequence is 11 residues long. CDR3 protein: CASSPSYEQYF. CDR3 bases: TGTGCCAGCAGTCCCAGCTACGAGCAGTACTTC.

The V and J genes are TRBV5-6 and TRBJ2-2; D call uncertain. The CDR3 is made up of 15 amino acids. The V end was cut by 5 bases, the J end by 5 bases, with 16 bases between. In germline, CDR1 is SGHDT, CDR2 YYEEEE. The CDR3 loop reads CASRGVRVGTGELFF. The CDR3 DNA reads TGTGCCAGCAGAGGCGTTAGGGTAGGAACCGGGGAGCTGTTTTTT.

The CDR3 loop is CASSLRGRATNEKLFF. The CDR3, as DNA: TGTGCCAGCAGTCTCAGGGGGCGAGCGACTAATGAAAAACTGTTTTTT. The chain combines TRBV27 with TRBJ1-4, with 8 bases that match TRBD1. J lost 2 bases, V lost 5 bases, and 7 bases had no gene match. This CDR3 is built from 16 residues. Germline CDR1 MNHEY, CDR2 SMNVEV (reference sequence).

This clone was recorded once. V is TRBV18 and J is TRBJ1-1; D is undetermined. CDR1 KGHSH and CDR2 LQKENI come from the germline V gene. Trimming removed 3 bases from V and 0 bases from J, with 5 bases in between. The CDR3 extends over 13 amino acids. The CDR3 spells CASSPGVNTEAFF. Written as DNA, the CDR3 is TGTGCCAGCTCACCGGGAGTGAACACTGAAGCTTTCTTT.

This clone came up once. The chain is built from TRBV12-3 or TRBV12-4 and TRBJ1-5, with a tentative D call TRBD1 (5 bases). The CDR3 extends over 12 amino acids. Trimming cost V 1 base and J 13 bases, with 11 bases left between them. CDR3 protein: CASSLGTSRQHF. The DNA of the CDR3 is TGTGCCAGCAGTTTAGGGACATCGCGGCAGCATTTT.

This clone came up once. The V call is TRBV3-1 (or the pseudogene TRBV3-2), the J call TRBJ1-2; weak D call: TRBD1 (6 bases). CDR1 LGHDT and CDR2 YNNKEL come from the germline V gene (reference sequence). Trimming stripped 1 base from V and 5 bases from J, with 14 bases between. CDR3 size: 15 residues. The CDR3 here is CASSQGAGQTYGYTF. CDR3 coding DNA: TGTGCCAGCAGCCAAGGGGCGGGACAAACGTATGGCTACACCTTC.